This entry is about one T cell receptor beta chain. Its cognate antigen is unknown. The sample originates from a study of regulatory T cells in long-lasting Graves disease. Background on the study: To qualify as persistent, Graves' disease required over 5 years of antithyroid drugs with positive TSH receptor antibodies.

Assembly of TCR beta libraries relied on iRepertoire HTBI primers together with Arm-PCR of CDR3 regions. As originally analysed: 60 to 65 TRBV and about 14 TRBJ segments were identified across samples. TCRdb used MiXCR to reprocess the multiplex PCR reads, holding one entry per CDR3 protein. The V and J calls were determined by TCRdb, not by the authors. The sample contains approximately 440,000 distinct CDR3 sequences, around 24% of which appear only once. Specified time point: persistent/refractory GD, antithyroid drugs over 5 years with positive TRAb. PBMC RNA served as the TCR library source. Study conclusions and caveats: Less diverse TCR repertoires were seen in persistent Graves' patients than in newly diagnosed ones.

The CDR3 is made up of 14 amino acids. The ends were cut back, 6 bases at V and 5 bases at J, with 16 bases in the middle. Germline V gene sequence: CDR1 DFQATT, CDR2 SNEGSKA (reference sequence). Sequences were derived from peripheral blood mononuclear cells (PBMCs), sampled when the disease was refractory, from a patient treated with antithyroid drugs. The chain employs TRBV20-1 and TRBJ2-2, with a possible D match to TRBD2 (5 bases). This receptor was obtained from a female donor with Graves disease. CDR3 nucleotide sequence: TGCAGTGCCGATTGGTTGGGCGGGACCGGGGAGCTGTTTTTT. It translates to CSADWLGGTGELFF.